This TCR beta chain was recovered during a study of blood T cell repertoires in COVID-19. Study-wide context: T cells, B-cell-depleted T cells, or PBMCs supplied cDNA or gDNA.

Original data processing: Amplification from reference gene primers served as the basis for estimated nucleated cell counts. Method: immunoSEQ multiplex PCR; TCRdb's copy keeps in-frame clones and lacks some. For V, J and clone size, that table is used; D and trimming come from the DNA. The sample lists some 400,000 clones; around nine tenths were seen once. The CDR3 covers 16 residues. Per the germline V gene, CDR1 is SGHDN and CDR2 is FVKESK. V was clipped by 0 bases and J by 4 bases, with 15 bases between them. The source of this sequence is a human donor in a cohort sampled during active COVID-19. Sequenced: peripheral blood. This chain connects TRBV14 to TRBJ1-2, with D possibly being TRBD1 (6 bases). The CDR3 region is CASSQDTQGRGYGYTF. The CDR3, as DNA: TGTGCCAGCAGCCAAGATACCCAGGGCAGGGGCTATGGCTACACCTTC.